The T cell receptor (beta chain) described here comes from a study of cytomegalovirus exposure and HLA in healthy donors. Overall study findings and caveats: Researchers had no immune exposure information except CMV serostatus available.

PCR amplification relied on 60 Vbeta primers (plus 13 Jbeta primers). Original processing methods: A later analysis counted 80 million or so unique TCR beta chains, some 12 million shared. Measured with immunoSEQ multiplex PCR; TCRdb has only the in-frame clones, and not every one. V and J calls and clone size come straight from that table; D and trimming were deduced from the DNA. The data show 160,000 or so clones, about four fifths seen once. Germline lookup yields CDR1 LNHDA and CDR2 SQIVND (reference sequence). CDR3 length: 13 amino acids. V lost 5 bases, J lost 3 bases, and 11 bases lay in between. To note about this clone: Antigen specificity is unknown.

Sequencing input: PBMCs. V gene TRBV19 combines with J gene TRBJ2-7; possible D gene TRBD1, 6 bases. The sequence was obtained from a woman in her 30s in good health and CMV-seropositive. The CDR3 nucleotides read TGTGCCAGTAGTTCAGGGACATACTACGAGCAGTACTTC. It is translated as CASSSGTYYEQYF.